This T cell receptor (beta chain) emerged from a study of CD8 T cells in Susac syndrome. With random hexamers, 0.5 to 1 ug RNA was reverse transcribed. Across 54 Vbeta and 13 Jbeta, TCR beta CDR3 was amplified with immunoSEQ multiplex PCR. TCRdb processed the immunoSEQ multiplex PCR reads anew with MiXCR; each CDR3 protein has one entry. The data contain about 140,000 distinct CDR3 sequences, 85% to 95% of them singletons. The origin of this receptor is a human donor with Susac syndrome. Source material: CD4+ T cells from PBMCs.

The CDR3 DNA follows: TGTGCCAGCACCCCTGGACTAGCGGCCTACAATGAGCAGTTCTTC. This translates into CASTPGLAAYNEQFF. V is TRBV7-2 and J is TRBJ2-1, with 10 positions matching TRBD2. CDR3 length: 15 residues. The trim removed 7 bases at V and 2 bases at J, leaving 5 bases unmatched. Germline CDR1 reads SGHTA; CDR2 reads FQGNSA.